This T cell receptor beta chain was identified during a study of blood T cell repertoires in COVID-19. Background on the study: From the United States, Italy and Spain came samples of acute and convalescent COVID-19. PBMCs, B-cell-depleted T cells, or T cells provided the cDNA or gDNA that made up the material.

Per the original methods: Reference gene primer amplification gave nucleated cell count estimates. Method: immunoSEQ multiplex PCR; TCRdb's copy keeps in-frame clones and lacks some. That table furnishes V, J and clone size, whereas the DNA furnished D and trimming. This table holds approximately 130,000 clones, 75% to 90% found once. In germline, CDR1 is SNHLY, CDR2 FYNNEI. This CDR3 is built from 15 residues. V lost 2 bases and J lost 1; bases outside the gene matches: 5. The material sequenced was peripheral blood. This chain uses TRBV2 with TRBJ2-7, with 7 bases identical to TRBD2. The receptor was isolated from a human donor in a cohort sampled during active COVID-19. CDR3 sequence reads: CASSEWAGASYEQYV. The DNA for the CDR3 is TGTGCCAGCAGTGAATGGGCGGGAGCGTCCTACGAGCAGTACGTC.